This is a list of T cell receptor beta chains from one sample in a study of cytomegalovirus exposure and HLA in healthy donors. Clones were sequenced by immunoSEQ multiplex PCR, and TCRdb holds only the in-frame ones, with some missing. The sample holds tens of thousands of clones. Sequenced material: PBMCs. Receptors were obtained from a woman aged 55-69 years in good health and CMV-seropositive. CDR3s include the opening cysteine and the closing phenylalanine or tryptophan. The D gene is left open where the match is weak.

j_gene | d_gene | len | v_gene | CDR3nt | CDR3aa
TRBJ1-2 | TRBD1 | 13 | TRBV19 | TGTGCCAGTAGGGCGGGACAGGACTATGGCTACACCTTC | CASRAGQDYGYTF
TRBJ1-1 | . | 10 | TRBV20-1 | TGCAGTGCTAGCCGGGCTGAAGCTTTCTTT | CSASRAEAFF
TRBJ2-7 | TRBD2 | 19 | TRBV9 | TGTGCCAGCAGCGTAGCCCCTCTCGGACTAGCGGGGTCGAACTACGAGCAGTACTTC | CASSVAPLGLAGSNYEQYF
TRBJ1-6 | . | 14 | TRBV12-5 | TGTGCTAGTGGTTTAGGAGGGTGGAATTCACCCCTCCACTTT | CASGLGGWNSPLHF
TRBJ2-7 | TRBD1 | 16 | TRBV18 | TGTGCCAGCTCACCCCGGACCGGGACAGACTCGGCCGAGCAGTACTTC | CASSPRTGTDSAEQYF
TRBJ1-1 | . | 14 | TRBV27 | TGTACCAGCAGTTTCACAGGGATGAACACTGAAGCTTTCTTT | CTSSFTGMNTEAFF
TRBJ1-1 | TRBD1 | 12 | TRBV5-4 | TGTGCCAGCAGCTTGAACAGGGGGGAAGCTTTCTTT | CASSLNRGEAFF
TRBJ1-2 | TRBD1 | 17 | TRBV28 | TGTGCCAGCAGTTTTAGGGGACAGGGGGCCTTGGACTATGGCTACACCTTC | CASSFRGQGALDYGYTF
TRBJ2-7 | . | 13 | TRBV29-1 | TGCAGCGTTCAGACAGATGAGATGTACGAGCAGTACTTC | CSVQTDEMYEQYF
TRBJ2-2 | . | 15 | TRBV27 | TGTGCCAGCAGTCCCCGGACACCGAACACCGGGGAGCTGTTTTTT | CASSPRTPNTGELFF
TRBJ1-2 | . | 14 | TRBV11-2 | TGTGCCAGCAGCTTTTCGGGGGGGGACTATGGCTACACCTTC | CASSFSGGDYGYTF
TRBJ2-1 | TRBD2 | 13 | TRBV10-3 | TGTGCCATCAACGGCGGGGGGGCCTTTGAGCAGTTCTTC | CAINGGGAFEQFF
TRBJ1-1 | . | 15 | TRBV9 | TGTGCCAGCAGCCCCGTTGCGGGTTTGAACACTGAAGCTTTCTTT | CASSPVAGLNTEAFF
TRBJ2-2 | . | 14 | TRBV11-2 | TGTGCCAGCAGCAGGCTAGGAGGCACCGGGGAGCTGTTTTTT | CASSRLGGTGELFF
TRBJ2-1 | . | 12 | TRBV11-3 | TGTGCCAGCAGCTTTGGAGACAATGAGCAGTTCTTC | CASSFGDNEQFF
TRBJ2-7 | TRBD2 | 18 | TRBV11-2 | TGTGCCAGCAGCGGAGGAAACAAGCGGGGGTACTTCTCCTACGAGCAGTACTTC | CASSGGNKRGYFSYEQYF
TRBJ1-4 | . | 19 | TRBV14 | TGTGCCAGCAGCCGGATAGGGAGTTGGGGGGATGCAACTAATGAAAAACTGTTTTTT | CASSRIGSWGDATNEKLFF
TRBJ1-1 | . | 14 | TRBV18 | TGTGCCAGCTCACCCCAGGGCGCGAACACTGAAGCTTTCTTT | CASSPQGANTEAFF
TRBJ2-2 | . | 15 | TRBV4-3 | TGCGCCAGCAGCCAAGGACTAGATTTTGGCGGGGAGCTGTTTTTT | CASSQGLDFGGELFF
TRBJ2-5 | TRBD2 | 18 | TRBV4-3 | TGCGCCAGCAGCCAAGATGCCGGACTAGCGGGGGGTGAAAAGACCCAGTACTTC | CASSQDAGLAGGEKTQYF